This TCR beta chain was sequenced for a study of tumor and adjacent non-tumor tissue in lung cancer. RNA was extracted from bulk tissue without any cell sorting. As to this clonotype: The germline gene is not matched at one end of the junction; a read error may be the cause.

Germline lookup yields CDR1 SGHAT and CDR2 FQNNGV. The CDR3 has 18 residues. Three rounds of nested PCR, following a modified ARM-PCR protocol, produced the TCRbeta library. TCRdb itself ran the multiplex PCR reads through MiXCR, one entry per CDR3 protein. The table records more than 120,000 distinct CDR3 sequences, roughly 66% of them present only once. This clonotype originated in a man between 60 and 70 years old with small cell lung cancer. The sequenced sample consisted of lung tumor tissue. The V gene is TRBV11-2, the J gene TRBJ2-2, with TRBD2 as a possible D gene (5 bases). This CDR3 reads CASSLGPPGNGYTGELFF. The CDR3 DNA sequence: TGTGCCAGCAGCTTAGGCCCTCCCGGGAATGGATACACTGGGGAGCTGTTTTTT. The full variable domain, rest sourced from reference TRBV11-2 and TRBJ2-2, is EAGVAQSPRYKIIEKRQSVAFWCNPISGHATLYWYQQILGQGPKLLIQFQNNGVVDDSQLPKDRFSAERLKGVDSTLKIQPAKLEDSAVYLCASSLGPPGNGYTGELFFGEGSRLTVL.